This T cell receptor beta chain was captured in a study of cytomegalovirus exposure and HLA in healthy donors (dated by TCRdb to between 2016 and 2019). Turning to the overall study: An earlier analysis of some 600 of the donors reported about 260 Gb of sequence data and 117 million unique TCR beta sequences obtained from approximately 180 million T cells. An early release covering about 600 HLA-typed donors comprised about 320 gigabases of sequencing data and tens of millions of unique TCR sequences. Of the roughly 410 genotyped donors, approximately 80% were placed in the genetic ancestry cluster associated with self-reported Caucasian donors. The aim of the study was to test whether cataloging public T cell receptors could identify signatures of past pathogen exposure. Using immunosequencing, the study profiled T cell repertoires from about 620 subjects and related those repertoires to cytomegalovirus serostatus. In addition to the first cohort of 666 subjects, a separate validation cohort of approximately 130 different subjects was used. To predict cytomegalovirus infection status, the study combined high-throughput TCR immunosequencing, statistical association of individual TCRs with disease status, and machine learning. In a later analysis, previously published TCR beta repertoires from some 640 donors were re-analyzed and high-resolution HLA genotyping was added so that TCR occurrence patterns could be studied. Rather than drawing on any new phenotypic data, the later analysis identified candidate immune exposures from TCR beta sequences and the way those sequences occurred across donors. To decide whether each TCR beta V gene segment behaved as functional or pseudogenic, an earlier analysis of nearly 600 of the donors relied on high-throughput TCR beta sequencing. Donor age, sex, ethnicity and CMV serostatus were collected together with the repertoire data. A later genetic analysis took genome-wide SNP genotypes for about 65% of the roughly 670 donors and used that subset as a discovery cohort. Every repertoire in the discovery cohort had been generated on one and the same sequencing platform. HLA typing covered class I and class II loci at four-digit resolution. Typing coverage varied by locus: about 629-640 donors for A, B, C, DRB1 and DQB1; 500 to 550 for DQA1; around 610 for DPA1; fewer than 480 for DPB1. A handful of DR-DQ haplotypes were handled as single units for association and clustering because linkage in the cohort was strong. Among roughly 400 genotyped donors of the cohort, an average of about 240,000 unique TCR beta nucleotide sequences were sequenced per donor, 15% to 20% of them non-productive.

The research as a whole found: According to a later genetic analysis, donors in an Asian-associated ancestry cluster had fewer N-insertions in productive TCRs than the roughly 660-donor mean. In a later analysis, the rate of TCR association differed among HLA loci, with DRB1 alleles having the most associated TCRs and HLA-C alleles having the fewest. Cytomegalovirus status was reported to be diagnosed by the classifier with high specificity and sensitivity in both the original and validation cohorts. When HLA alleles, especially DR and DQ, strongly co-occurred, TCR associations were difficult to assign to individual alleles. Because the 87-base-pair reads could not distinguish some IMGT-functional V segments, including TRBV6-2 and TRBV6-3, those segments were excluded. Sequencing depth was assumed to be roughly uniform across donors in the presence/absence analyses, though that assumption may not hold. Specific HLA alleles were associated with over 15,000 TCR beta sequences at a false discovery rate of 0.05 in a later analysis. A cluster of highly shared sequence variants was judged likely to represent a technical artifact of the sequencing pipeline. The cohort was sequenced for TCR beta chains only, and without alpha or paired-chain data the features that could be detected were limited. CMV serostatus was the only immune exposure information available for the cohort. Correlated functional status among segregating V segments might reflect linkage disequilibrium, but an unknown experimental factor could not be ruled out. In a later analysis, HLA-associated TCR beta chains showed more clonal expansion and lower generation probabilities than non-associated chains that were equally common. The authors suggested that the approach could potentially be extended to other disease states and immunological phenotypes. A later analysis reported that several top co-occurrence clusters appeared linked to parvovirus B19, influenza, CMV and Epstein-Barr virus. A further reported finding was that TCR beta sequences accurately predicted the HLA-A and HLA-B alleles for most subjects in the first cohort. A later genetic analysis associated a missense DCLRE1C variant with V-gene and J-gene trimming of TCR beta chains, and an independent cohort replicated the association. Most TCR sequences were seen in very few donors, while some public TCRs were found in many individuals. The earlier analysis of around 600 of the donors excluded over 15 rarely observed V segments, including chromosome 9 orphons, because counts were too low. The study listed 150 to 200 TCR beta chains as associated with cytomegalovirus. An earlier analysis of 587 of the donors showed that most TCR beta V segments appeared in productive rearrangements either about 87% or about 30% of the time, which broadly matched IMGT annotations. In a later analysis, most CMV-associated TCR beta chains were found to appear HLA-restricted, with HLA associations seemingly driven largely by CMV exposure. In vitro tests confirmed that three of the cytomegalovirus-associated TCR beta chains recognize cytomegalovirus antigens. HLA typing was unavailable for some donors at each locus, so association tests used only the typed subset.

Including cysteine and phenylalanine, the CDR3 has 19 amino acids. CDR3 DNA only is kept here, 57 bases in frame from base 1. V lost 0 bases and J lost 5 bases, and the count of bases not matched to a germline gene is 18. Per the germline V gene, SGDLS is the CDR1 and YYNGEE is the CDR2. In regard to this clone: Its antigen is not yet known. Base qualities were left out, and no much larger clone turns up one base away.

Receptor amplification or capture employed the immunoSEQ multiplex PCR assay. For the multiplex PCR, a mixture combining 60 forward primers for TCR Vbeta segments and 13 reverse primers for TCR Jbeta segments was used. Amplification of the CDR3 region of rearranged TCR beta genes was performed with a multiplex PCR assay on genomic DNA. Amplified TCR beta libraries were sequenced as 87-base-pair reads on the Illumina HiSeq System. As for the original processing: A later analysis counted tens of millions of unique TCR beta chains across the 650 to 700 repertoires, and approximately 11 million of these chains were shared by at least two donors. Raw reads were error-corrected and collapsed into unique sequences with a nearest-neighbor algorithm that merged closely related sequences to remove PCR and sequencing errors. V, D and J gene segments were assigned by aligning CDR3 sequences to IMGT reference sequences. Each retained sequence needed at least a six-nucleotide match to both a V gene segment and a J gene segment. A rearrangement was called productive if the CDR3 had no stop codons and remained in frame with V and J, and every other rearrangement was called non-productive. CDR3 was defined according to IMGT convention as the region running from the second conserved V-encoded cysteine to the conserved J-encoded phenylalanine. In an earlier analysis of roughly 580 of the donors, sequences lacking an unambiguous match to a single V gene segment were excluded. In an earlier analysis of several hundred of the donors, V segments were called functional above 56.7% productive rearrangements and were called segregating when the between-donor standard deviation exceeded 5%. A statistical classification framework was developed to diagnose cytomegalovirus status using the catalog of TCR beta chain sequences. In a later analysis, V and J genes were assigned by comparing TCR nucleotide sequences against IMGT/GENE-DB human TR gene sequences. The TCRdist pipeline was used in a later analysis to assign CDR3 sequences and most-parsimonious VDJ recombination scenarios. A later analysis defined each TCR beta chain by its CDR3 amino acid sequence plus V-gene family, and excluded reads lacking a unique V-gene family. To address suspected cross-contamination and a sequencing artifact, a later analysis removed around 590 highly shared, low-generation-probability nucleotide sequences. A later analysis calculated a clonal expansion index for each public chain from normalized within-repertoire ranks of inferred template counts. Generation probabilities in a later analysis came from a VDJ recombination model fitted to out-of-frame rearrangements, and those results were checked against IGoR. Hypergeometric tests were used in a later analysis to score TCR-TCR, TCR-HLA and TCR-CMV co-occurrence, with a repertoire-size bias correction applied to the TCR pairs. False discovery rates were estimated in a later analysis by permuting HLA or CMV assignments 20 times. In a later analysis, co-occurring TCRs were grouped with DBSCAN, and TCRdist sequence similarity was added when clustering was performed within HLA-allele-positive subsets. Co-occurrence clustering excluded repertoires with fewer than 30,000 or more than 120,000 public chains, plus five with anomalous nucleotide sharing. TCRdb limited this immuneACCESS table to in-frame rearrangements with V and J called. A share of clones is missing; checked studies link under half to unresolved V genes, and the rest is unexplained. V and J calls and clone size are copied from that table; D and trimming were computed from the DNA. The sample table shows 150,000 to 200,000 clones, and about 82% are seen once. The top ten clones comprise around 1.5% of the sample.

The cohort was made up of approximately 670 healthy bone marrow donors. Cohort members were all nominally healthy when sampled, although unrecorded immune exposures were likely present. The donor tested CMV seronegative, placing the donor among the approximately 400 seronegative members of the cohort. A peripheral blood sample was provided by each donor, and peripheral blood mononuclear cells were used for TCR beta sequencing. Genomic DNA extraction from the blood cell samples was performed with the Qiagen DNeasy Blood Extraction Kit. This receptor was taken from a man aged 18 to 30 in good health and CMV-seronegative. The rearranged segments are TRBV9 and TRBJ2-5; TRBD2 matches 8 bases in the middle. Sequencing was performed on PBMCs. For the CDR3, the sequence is CASSVGGSGASVGQETQYF. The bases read TGTGCCAGCAGCGTAGGTGGTAGCGGGGCTAGCGTGGGTCAGGAGACCCAGTACTTC.